This TCR beta chain was retrieved from a study of beta chain features in type 1 diabetes. Regarding the study as a whole: More deletions and fewer insertions at VDJ junctions were seen in type 1 diabetes patients.

Comment on this clone: Its specificity is unknown. A much larger clone differs from this one at a single base, so this may be a read error.

Every bit of the isolated RNA underwent reverse transcription, so sequencing read expressed TCRB transcripts. The repertoire was sequenced with immunoSEQ multiplex PCR; TCRdb's copy has only in-frame clones and lacks some. This sample yields about 200,000 clones, of which approximately 10% are seen a single time; over 1% belongs to the top ten. A CD45RO/CCR7/CD25/CD127/CD95/CD27 panel sorted naive, central memory, regulatory and stem cell-like memory CD4+ cells. Sequencing was done on a sample of central memory CD4+ T cells from blood. The receptor's source is a man aged 18 to 29 in good health.

This CDR3 is CASRRQGNTEAFF. As DNA, the CDR3 is TGTGCCAGCAGGAGACAGGGAAACACTGAAGCTTTCTTT. This chain joins TRBV28 and TRBJ1-1; 7 bases match TRBD1. The V gene end was trimmed by 6 bases and the J gene end by 2 bases; junction bases not matched to a gene: 3. The germline V gene has CDR1 MDHEN and CDR2 SYDVKM. This CDR3 comprises 13 residues. The entire variable domain, with the rest obtained from reference TRBV28 and TRBJ1-1, is as follows: DVKVTQSSRYLVKRTGEKVFLECVQDMDHENMFWYRQDPGLGLRLIYFSYDVKMKEKGDIPEGYSVSREKKERFSLILESASTNQTSMYLCASRRQGNTEAFFGQGTRLTVV.